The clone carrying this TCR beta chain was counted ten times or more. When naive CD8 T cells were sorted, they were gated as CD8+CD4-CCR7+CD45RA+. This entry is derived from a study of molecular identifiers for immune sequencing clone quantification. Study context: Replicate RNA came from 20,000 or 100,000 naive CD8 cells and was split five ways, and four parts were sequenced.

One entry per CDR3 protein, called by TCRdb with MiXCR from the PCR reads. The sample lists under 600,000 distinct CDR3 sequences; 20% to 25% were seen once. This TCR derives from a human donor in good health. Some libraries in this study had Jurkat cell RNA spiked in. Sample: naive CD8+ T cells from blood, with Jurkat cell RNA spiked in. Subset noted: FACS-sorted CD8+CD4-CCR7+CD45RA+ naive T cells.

Written as DNA, the CDR3 is TGCGCCAGCAGCCATGAAAACCGGGCCACTAGGACAGAGACCCAGTACTTC. Its protein product is CASSHENRATRTETQYF. The gene calls are TRBV4-1 and TRBJ2-5; D perhaps matches TRBD2 (5 bases). Trimming removed 3 bases from V and 4 bases from J, with 21 bases in between. Per the germline V gene, CDR1 is MGHRA and CDR2 is YSYEKL. CDR3 length equals 17 residues.